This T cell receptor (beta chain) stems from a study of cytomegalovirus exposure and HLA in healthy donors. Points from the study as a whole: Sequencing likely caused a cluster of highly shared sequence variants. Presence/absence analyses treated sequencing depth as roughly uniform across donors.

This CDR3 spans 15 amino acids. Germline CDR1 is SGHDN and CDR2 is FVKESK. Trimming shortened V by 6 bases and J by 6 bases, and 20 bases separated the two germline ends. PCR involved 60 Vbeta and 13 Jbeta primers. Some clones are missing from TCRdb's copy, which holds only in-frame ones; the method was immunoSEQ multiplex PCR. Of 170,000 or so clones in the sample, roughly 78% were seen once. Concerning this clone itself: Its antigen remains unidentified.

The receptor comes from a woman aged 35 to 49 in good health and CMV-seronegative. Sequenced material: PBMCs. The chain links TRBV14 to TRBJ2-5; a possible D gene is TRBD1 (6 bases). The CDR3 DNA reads TGTGCCAGCAGTCCCACAGGGAAGGGGGAAAAGACCCAGTACTTC. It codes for CASSPTGKGEKTQYF.